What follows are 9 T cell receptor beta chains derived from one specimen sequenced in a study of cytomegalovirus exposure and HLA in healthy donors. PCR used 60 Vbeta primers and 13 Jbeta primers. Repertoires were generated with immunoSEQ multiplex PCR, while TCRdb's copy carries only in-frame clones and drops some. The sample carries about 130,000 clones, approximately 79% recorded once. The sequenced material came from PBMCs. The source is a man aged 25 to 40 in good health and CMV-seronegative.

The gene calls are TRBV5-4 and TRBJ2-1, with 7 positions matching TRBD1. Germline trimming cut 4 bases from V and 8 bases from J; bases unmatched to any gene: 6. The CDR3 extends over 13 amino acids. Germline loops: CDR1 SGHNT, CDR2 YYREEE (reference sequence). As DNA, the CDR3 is TGTGCCAGCAGCCAAGGGACAGTCTATGAGCAGTTCTTC. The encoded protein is CASSQGTVYEQFF.

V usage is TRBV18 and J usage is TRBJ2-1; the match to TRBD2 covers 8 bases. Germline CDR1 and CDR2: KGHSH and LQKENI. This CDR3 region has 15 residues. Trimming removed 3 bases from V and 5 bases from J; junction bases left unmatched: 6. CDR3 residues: CASSPFAGGNNEQFF. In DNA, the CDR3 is TGTGCCAGCTCACCTTTCGCGGGGGGAAACAATGAGCAGTTCTTC. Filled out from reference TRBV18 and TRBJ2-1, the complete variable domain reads NAGVMQNPRHLVRRRGQEARLRCSPMKGHSHVYWYRQLPEEGLKFMVYLQKENIIDESGMPKERFSAEFPKEGPSILRIQQVVRGDSAAYFCASSPFAGGNNEQFFGPGTRLTVL.

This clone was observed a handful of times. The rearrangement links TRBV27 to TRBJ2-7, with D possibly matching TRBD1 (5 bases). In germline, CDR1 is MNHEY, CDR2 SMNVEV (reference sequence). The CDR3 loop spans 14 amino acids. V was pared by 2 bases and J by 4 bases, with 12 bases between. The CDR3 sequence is CASSLSGQRYEQYF. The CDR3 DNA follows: TGTGCCAGCAGTTTAAGTGGACAAAGATACGAGCAGTACTTC.

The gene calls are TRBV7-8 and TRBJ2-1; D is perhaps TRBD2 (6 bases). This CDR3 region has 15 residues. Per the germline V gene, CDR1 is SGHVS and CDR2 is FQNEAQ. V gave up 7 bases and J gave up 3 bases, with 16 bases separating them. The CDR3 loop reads CASTASGGYYNEQFF. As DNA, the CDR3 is TGTGCCAGCACCGCGAGTGGGGGGTACTACAATGAGCAGTTCTTC.

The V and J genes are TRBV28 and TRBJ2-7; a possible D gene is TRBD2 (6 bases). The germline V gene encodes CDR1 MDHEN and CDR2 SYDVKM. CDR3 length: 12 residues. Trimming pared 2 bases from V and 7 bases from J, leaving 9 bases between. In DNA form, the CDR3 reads TGTGCCAGCAGTTTAACGAGCGGGGAGCAGTACTTC. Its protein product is CASSLTSGEQYF.

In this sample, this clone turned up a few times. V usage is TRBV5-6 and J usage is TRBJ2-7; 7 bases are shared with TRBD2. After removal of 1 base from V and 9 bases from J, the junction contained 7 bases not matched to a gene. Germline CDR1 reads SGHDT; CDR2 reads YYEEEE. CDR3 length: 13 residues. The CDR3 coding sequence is TGTGCCAGCAGCTTGTGGGTTCCGGGAGGGCAGTACTTC. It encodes CASSLWVPGGQYF.

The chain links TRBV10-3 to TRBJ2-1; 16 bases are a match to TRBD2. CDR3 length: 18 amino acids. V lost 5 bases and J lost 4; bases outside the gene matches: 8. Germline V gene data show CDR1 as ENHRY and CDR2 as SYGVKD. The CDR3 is CAISPGTSGGEIYNEQFF. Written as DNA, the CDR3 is TGTGCCATCAGTCCCGGGACTAGCGGGGGGGAGATTTACAATGAGCAGTTCTTC.

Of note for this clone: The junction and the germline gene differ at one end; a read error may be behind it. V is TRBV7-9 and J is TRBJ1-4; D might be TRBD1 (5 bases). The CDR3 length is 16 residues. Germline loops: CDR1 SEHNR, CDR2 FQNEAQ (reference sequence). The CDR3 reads CSSSLGPAGLNEKLFF. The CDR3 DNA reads TGTTCCAGCAGCTTAGGTCCGGCAGGGCTAAATGAAAAACTGTTTTTT.

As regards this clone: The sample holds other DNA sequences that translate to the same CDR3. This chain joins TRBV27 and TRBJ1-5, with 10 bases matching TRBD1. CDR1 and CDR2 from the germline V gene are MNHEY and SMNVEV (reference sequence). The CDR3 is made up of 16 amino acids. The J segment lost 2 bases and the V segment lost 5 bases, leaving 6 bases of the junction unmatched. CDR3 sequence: CASSPGQGLGNQPQHF. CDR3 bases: TGTGCCAGCAGTCCGGGACAGGGGTTAGGCAATCAGCCCCAGCATTTT.